The 25 T cell receptor beta chains in this list originate from one sample, sequenced in a study of control samples from healthy donors and cancer patients. Generated by immunoSEQ multiplex PCR, the TCRdb table keeps only in-frame clones and is missing some. Of around 150,000 clones in the sample, roughly 90% were seen once. The sequencing input was blood. These receptors were obtained from a man aged 30 to 45 in good health.

Here the CDR3 reads CASSPDRDHEQYF. The DNA of the CDR3 is TGTGCCAGCAGTCCCGACAGGGACCACGAGCAGTACTTC. The chain joins TRBV28 to TRBJ2-7; 7 bases align to TRBD1. CDR1 and CDR2 from the germline V gene are MDHEN and SYDVKM. V lost 5 bases and J lost 5; bases outside the gene matches: 6. The length of the CDR3 is 13 residues.

With respect to this clone: The sample has other DNA sequences that encode this CDR3 too. The rearrangement links TRBV6-4 to TRBJ1-5; D is ambiguous. The CDR3 runs 13 residues. V lost 3 bases, J lost 4 bases, and 7 bases lay in between. Per the germline V gene, CDR1 is MRHNA and CDR2 is SNTAGT. Written as DNA, the CDR3 is TGTGCCAGCAGTGAAGAGGGTAATCAGCCCCAGCATTTT. Translated: CASSEEGNQPQHF.

Regarding this clone: This specimen includes other DNA sequences encoding the same CDR3. The chain is built from TRBV28 and TRBJ1-5; 9 bases map to TRBD1. This CDR3 region has 13 residues. Losses at the gene ends were 6 bases for V and 5 bases for J; bases not matched to a gene: 2. From germline, CDR1 is MDHEN and CDR2 SYDVKM. The CDR3 protein is CASSGTGYQPQHF. The CDR3 bases are TGTGCCAGCAGCGGGACAGGGTATCAGCCCCAGCATTTT. The entire variable domain, with the rest obtained from reference TRBV28 and TRBJ1-5, is as follows: DVKVTQSSRYLVKRTGEKVFLECVQDMDHENMFWYRQDPGLGLRLIYFSYDVKMKEKGDIPEGYSVSREKKERFSLILESASTNQTSMYLCASSGTGYQPQHFGDGTRLSIL.

This chain links TRBV6-5 with TRBJ2-5; 8 nucleotides agree with TRBD1. V lost 8 bases to trimming and J lost 4 bases; unmatched junction nucleotides: 9. Germline CDR1 reads MNHEY; CDR2 reads SVGAGI. This CDR3 contains 14 residues. CDR3 residues: CASAKQGVRETQYF. The CDR3 DNA follows: TGTGCCAGCGCAAAACAGGGGGTGAGAGAGACCCAGTACTTC.

This clone appeared once. The chain couples TRBV3-1 (or the pseudogene TRBV3-2) to TRBJ2-3; D gene uncertain. Germline-derived CDR1 and CDR2 are LGHDT and YNNKEL (reference sequence). Deletions cut 0 bases from V and 4 bases from J, with 2 bases between. CDR3 length: 12 amino acids. The CDR3: CASSQEADTQYF. The CDR3 DNA is TGTGCCAGCAGCCAAGAAGCAGATACGCAGTATTTT.

V and J are TRBV5-4 and TRBJ1-2, with 10 positions matching TRBD1. Germline CDR1 reads SGHNT; CDR2 reads YYREEE (reference sequence). V gave up 5 bases and J gave up 7 bases; unmatched junction bases: 11. This CDR3 is built from 15 residues. CDR3 bases: TGTGCCAGCAGTCGTTCGGGACAGGGGTTACTTGGCTACACCTTC. This gives the protein CASSRSGQGLLGYTF.

This clone was detected only once. The gene calls are TRBV4-2 and TRBJ2-3; TRBD2 matches 11 bases. The germline gives CDR1 LGHNA, CDR2 YNFKEQ. J lost 4 bases, V lost 0 bases, and 12 bases had no gene match. This CDR3 spans 19 amino acids. The CDR3 DNA reads as TGTGCCAGCAGCCAAGATCTACCTAGCGGGGGGCCTTTAGCAGATACGCAGTATTTT. Its protein product is CASSQDLPSGGPLADTQYF.

This sequence joins TRBV28 and TRBJ2-7, with D perhaps matching TRBD2 (5 bases). Germline V CDR1 and CDR2: MDHEN, SYDVKM. CDR3 length: 14 residues. Trimming pared 7 bases from V and 5 bases from J, leaving 18 bases between. For the CDR3, the DNA is TGTGCCAGCAAAATCCCAGAGCGGTCGCACGAGCAGTACTTC. Translation gives CASKIPERSHEQYF.

In its sample, this clone was seen once. The chain joins TRBV5-1 to TRBJ2-3, with TRBD1 matching over 7 bases. Germline V gene sequence: CDR1 SGHRS, CDR2 YFSETQ. The CDR3 length is 14 residues. J was trimmed by 0 bases and V by 7 bases; bases with no gene match: 5. In DNA form, the CDR3 reads TGCGCCAGCCTTGGACAGGCCAGCACAGATACGCAGTATTTT. Translating it yields CASLGQASTDTQYF. The full variable domain, its missing parts supplied by reference TRBV5-1 and TRBJ2-3, is KAGVTQTPRYLIKTRGQQVTLSCSPISGHRSVSWYQQTPGQGLQFLFEYFSETQRNKGNFPGRFSGRQFSNSRSEMNVSTLELGDSALYLCASLGQASTDTQYFGPGTRLTVL.

About this clone itself: The identical CDR3 is also encoded by other nucleotide sequences in the sample. V gene TRBV27 combines with J gene TRBJ1-5; possibly TRBD1 for D (5 bases). CDR3 size: 15 residues. CDR1 and CDR2 from the germline V gene are MNHEY and SMNVEV (reference sequence). The V and J ends lost 6 bases and 0 bases respectively, with 12 bases between them. Here the CDR3 DNA reads TGTGCCAGCAGCCCAGGGACGGTTAGCAATCAGCCCCAGCATTTT. This encodes CASSPGTVSNQPQHF.

The chain carries TRBV5-6 and TRBJ1-2, with D hard to call. Germline V gene lookup returns CDR1 SGHDT and CDR2 YYEEEE. This CDR3 is built from 14 residues. V shed 0 bases and J shed 2 bases, with 8 bases lying between them. The CDR3 sequence is CASSLVDRNYGYTF. The CDR3 DNA is TGTGCCAGCAGCTTGGTGGATCGGAACTATGGCTACACCTTC.

This clone was observed a handful of times. The chain uses TRBV11-2 and TRBJ2-1; no definite D call. Deletions cut 2 bases from V and 0 bases from J, with 8 bases between. This CDR3 has 15 amino acids. Looked up from germline, CDR1 is SGHAT and CDR2 is FQNNGV. CDR3 coding DNA: TGTGCCAGCAGCTTATCCGGAAGCTCCTACAATGAGCAGTTCTTC. It encodes CASSLSGSSYNEQFF.

The rearrangement links TRBV14 to TRBJ2-4; the D gene is possibly TRBD2 (5 bases). The germline CDR1 and CDR2 sequences are SGHDN and FVKESK. The CDR3 loop spans 15 amino acids. The germline V and J ends were trimmed by 4 bases and 8 bases, with 18 bases remaining between them. The DNA of the CDR3 is TGTGCCAGCAGCCCGTCGCCTGAAAGGCGGGACATTCAGTACTTC. This translates into CASSPSPERRDIQYF.

The chain is built from TRBV19 and TRBJ2-5; TRBD1 agrees at 9 bases. CDR1 is LNHDA, CDR2 SQIVND, per germline (reference sequence). This CDR3 spans 13 amino acids. V was clipped by 6 bases and J by 5 bases; unmatched bases: 4. The CDR3 region is CASRNRGRETQYF. In DNA form, the CDR3 reads TGTGCCAGTAGGAACAGGGGGCGGGAGACCCAGTACTTC.

The rearrangement joins TRBV4-1 to TRBJ1-1, with D tentatively TRBD1 (5 bases). The CDR3 totals 17 residues. CDR1 and CDR2 (germline): MGHRA, YSYEKL. The V gene lost 1 base and the J gene lost 6 bases, with 21 bases spanning the gap. The CDR3 nucleotides read TGCGCCAGCAGCCAAGTAGGGATAATCAGGGTAAAAGCTGAAGCTTTCTTT. Its protein product is CASSQVGIIRVKAEAFF.

V and J are TRBV5-4 and TRBJ2-3; TRBD2 agrees at 8 bases. The germline V gene has CDR1 SGHNT and CDR2 YYREEE (reference sequence). This CDR3 contains 15 residues. The V gene end was trimmed by 4 bases and the J gene end by 7 bases; junction bases not matched to a gene: 11. The CDR3 DNA reads as TGTGCCAGCAGCATGGGCGCGGGGGGCAAGAATACGCAGTATTTT. Amino acids: CASSMGAGGKNTQYF.

The V gene is TRBV5-1, the J gene TRBJ1-2; D gene ambiguous. V lost 2 bases, J lost 1 base, and 6 bases lay in between. Germline CDR1 SGHRS, CDR2 YFSETQ. The CDR3 spans 13 residues. Written as DNA, the CDR3 is TGCGCCAGCAGCTTTCAGGTTAACTATGGCTACACCTTC. Translated, it gives CASSFQVNYGYTF.

The CDR3 DNA reads TGTGCCAGCAGCCAAGGTACACAGCGTTCGAGAAACACCATATATTTT. Residues: CASSQGTQRSRNTIYF. This chain links TRBV3-1 (or the pseudogene TRBV3-2) with TRBJ1-3; D unclear. Germline CDR1 is LGHDT and CDR2 is YNNKEL (reference sequence). The V end lost 1 base, the J end lost 5 bases, and 15 bases lay between the germline ends. This CDR3 region has 16 residues.

This clone was seen just once. The rearrangement links TRBV12-3 or TRBV12-4 to TRBJ1-1; D remains unclear. The CDR3 is 12 amino acids. Trimming pared 3 bases from V and 3 bases from J, leaving 5 bases between. CDR3 sequence: CASSFSDTEAFF. Here the CDR3 DNA reads TGTGCCAGCAGTTTCTCTGACACTGAAGCTTTCTTT.

This chain connects TRBV23-1 to TRBJ2-7; no firm D call. TRBV23-1 is designated an ORF whose function remains uncertain. CDR3 length: 16 amino acids. Trimming took off 6 bases at V and 2 bases at J, with 20 bases between the two ends. The CDR3 loop reads CASSPWAQTLPYEQYF. The CDR3, as DNA: TGCGCCAGCAGCCCATGGGCCCAGACGCTTCCCTACGAGCAGTACTTC.

The V gene is TRBV2, the J gene TRBJ2-1, with 12 bases aligning to TRBD1. This CDR3 has 15 residues. Germline V gene data show CDR1 as SNHLY and CDR2 as FYNNEI. V was pared by 6 bases and J by 8 bases, with 8 bases of the junction left unmatched. DNA of the CDR3: TGTGCCAGCAGCGAACCGGGACAGGGGGCTCATGAGCAGTTCTTC. Residues: CASSEPGQGAHEQFF. The variable domain in full, completed from reference TRBV2 and TRBJ2-1, reads EPEVTQTPSHQVTQMGQEVILRCVPISNHLYFYWYRQILGQKVEFLVSFYNNEISEKSEIFDDQFSVERPDGSNFTLKIRSTKLEDSAMYFCASSEPGQGAHEQFFGPGTRLTVL.

The CDR3 DNA sequence: TGTGCCATCGGGGCGGAACAAGACTCCTACAATGAGCAGTTCTTC. Residues: CAIGAEQDSYNEQFF. This rearrangement joins TRBV10-3 to TRBJ2-1; a weak D match, TRBD1 (5 bases). V was pared by 8 bases and J by 0 bases, with 14 bases between. Germline V gene sequence: CDR1 ENHRY, CDR2 SYGVKD. The CDR3 consists of 15 residues.

The chain has TRBV5-1 and TRBJ2-7; the D gene is possibly TRBD1 (5 bases). Trimming took off 5 bases at V and 0 bases at J, with 12 bases between the two ends. Germline CDR1 SGHRS, CDR2 YFSETQ. The CDR3 extends over 14 amino acids. The CDR3 reads CASSPGHSSYEQYF. The CDR3 DNA sequence: TGCGCCAGCAGTCCCGGACATAGCTCCTACGAGCAGTACTTC. The full variable domain, completed using reference TRBV5-1 and TRBJ2-7, is KAGVTQTPRYLIKTRGQQVTLSCSPISGHRSVSWYQQTPGQGLQFLFEYFSETQRNKGNFPGRFSGRQFSNSRSEMNVSTLELGDSALYLCASSPGHSSYEQYFGPGTRLTVT.

The gene calls are TRBV4-3 and TRBJ2-2; D is perhaps TRBD1 (6 bases). V lost 4 bases and J lost 0, with 12 bases in between. The CDR3 totals 16 residues. Germline V lookup: CDR1 LGHNA, CDR2 YSLEER. The CDR3, as DNA: TGCGCCAGCAGCCTACGGACAGAAACGAACACCGGGGAGCTGTTTTTT. It is translated as CASSLRTETNTGELFF.

The chain links TRBV10-3 to TRBJ1-4; D unclear. V shed 5 bases and J shed 4 bases, with 11 bases lying between them. The CDR3 spans 14 residues. Germline assignment: CDR1 ENHRY and CDR2 SYGVKD. The CDR3 region has the DNA TGTGCCATCAGTCACAACCGGGATAATGAAAAACTGTTTTTT. Its translation is CAISHNRDNEKLFF.